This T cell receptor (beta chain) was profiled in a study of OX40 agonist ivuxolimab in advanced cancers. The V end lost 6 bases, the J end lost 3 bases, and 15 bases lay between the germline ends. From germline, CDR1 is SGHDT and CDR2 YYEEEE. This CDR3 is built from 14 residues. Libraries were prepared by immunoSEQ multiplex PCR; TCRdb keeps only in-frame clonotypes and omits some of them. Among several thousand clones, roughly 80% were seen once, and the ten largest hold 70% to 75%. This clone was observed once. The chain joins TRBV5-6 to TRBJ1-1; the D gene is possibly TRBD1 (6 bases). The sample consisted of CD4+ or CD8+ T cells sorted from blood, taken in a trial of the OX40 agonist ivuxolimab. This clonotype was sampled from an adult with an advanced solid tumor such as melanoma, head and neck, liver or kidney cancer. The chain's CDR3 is CASTTAGGHTEAFF. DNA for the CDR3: TGTGCCAGCACCACCGCGGGGGGGCACACTGAAGCTTTCTTT. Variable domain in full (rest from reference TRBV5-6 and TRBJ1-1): DAGVTQSPTHLIKTRGQQVTLRCSPKSGHDTVSWYQQALGQGPQFIFQYYEEEERQRGNFPDRFSGHQFPNYSSELNVNALLLGDSALYLCASTTAGGHTEAFFGQGTRLTVV.